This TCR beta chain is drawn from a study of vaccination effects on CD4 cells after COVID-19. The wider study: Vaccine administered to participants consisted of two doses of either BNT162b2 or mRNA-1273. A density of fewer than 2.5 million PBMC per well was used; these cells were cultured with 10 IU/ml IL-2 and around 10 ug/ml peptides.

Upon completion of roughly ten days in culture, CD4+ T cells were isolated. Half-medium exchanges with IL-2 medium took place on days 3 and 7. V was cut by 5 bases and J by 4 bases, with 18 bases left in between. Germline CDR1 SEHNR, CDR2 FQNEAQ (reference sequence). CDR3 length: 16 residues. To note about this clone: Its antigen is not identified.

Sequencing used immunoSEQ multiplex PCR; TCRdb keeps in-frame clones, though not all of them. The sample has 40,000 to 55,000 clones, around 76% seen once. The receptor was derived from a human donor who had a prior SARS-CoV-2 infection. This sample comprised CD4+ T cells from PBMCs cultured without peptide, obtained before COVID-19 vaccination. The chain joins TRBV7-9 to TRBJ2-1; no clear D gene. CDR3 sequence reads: CASSQRIGQRYNEQFF. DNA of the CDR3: TGTGCCAGCAGCCAGAGGATCGGCCAACGGTACAATGAGCAGTTCTTC.